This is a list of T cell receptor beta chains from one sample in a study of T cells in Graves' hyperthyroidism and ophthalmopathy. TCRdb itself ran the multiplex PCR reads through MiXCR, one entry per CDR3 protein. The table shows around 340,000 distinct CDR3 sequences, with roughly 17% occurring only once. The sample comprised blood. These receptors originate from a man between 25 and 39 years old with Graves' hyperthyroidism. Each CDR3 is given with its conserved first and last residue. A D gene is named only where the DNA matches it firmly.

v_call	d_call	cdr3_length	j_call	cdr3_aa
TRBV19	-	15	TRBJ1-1	CASSTTDRLNTEAFF
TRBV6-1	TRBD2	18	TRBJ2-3	CASSTGLAAFRFTDTQYF
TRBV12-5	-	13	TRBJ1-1	CASGLGLRTEAFF
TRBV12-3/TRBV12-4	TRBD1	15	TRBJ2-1	CASSLMGTGAEEQFF
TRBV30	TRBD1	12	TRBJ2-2	CAWTGGTGELFF
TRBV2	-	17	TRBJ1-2	CASSELGVVPDRYGYTF
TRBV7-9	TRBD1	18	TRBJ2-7	CASSLRGLRAPDIYEQYF
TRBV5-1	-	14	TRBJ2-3	CASSLTSPTDTQYF
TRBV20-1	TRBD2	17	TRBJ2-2	CSARGERTSGSGWELFF
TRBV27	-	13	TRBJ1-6	CASSLPGGSPLHF
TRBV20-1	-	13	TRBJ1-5	CSANQGYNQPQHF
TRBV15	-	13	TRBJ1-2	CASRPVGADGYTF
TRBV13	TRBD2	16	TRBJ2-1	CASSCTGTSEDNEQFF
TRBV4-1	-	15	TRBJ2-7	CASSSIPGGTHEQYF
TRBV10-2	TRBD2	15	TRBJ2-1	CASSELAGVYNEQFF
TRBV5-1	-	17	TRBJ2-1	CASSLAGGGSSYNEQFF
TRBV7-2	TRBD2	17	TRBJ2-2	CASSSWTSGKDTGELFF
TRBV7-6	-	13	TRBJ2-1	CASSLNGKSEQFF
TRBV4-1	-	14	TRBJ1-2	CASSQVVQGGGYTF
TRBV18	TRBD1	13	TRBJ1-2	CASSTGTGNGYTF
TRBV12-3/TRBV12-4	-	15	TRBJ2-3	CASGRGLSLTDTQYF
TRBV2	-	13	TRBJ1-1	CASRRFMNTEAFF
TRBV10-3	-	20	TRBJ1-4	CAISESNMNRDAATNEKLFF
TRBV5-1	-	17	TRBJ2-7	CASSPISLQQGPYEQYF
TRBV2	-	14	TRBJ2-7	CASEPEVGVGEQYF
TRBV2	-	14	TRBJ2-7	CASSDAYNGYEQYF
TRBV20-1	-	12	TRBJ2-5	CSAMRATETQYF
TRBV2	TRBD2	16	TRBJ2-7	CASSEPAGGLSYEQYF
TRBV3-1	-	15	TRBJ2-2	CASSPLVGSTGELFF
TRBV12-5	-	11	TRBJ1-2	CASGLGYGYTF
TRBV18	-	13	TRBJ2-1	CASSPSSYNEQFF
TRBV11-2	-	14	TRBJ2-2	CASSFLWSPGELFF
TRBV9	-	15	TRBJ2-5	CASSIQQGWGETQYF
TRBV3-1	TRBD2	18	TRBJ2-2	CASSQPSLVAGGPGELFF
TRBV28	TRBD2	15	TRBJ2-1	CASSLRGVFYNEQFF
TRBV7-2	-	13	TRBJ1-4	CASSFSGTEKLFF
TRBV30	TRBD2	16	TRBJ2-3	CAWTNPPSGRADTQYF
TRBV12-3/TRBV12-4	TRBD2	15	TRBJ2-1	CASSELGGTWDEQFF
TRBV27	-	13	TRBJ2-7	CASSFGRVYEQYF
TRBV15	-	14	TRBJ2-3	CATSDQETPDTQYF
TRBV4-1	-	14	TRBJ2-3	CASSHARTTDTQYF
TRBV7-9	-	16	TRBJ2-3	CASSLSGLAVTDTQYF
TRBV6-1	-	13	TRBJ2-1	CASSLSWHNEQFF
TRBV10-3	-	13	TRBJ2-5	CAISESREETQYF
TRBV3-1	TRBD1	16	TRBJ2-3	CASSKRQGTSTDTQYF
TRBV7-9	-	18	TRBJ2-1	CASSLGISTAGVRNEQFF
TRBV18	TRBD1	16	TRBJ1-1	CASSPPGTGVNTEAFF